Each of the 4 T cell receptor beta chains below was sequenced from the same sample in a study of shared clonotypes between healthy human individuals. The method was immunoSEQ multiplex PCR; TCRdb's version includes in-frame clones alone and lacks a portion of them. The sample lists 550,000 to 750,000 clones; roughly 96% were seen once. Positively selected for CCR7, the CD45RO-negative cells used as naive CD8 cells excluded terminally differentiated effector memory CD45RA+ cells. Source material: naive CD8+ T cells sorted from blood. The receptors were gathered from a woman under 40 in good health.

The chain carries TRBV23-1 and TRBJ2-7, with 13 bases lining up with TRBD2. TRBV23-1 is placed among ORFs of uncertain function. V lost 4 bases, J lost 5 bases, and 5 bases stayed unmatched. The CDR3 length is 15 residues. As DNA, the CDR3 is TGCGCCAGCAGTCCCGGACTAGCGGGAGCCCACGAGCAGTACTTC. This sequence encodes CASSPGLAGAHEQYF.

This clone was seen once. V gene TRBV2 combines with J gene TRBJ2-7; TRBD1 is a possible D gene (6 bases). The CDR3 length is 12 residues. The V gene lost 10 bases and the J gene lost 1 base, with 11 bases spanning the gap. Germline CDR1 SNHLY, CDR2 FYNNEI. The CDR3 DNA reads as TGTGCCACCGAGGACAGTTCCTACGAGCAGTACTTC. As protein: CATEDSSYEQYF.

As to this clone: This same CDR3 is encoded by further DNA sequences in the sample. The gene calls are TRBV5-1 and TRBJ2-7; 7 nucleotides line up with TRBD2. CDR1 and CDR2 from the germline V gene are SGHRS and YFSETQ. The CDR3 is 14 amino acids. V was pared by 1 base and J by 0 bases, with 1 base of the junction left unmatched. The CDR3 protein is CASSLWGGSYEQYF. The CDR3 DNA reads TGCGCCAGCAGCTTGTGGGGGGGCTCCTACGAGCAGTACTTC. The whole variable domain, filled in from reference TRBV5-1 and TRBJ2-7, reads KAGVTQTPRYLIKTRGQQVTLSCSPISGHRSVSWYQQTPGQGLQFLFEYFSETQRNKGNFPGRFSGRQFSNSRSEMNVSTLELGDSALYLCASSLWGGSYEQYFGPGTRLTVT.

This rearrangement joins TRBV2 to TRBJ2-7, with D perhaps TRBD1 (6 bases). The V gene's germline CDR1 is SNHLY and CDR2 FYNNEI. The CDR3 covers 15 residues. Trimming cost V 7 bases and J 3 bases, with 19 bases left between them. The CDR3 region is CASTPREQGSYEQYF. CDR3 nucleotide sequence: TGTGCCAGCACTCCTAGGGAACAGGGAAGCTACGAGCAGTACTTC.